The 30 T cell receptor beta chains given below trace back to one sample, sequenced in a study of Ad26.COV2.S vaccination and SARS-CoV-2 variants. Repertoires were generated with immunoSEQ multiplex PCR, while TCRdb's copy carries only in-frame clones and drops some. This table holds about 94,000 clones, 82% found once. The source was peripheral blood, collected after recovery from COVID-19. The receptors were sampled from a human donor who had recovered from COVID-19.

The chain has TRBV11-2 and TRBJ2-5; no definite D call. Germline V gene lookup returns CDR1 SGHAT and CDR2 FQNNGV. The V end was cut by 5 bases, the J end by 4 bases, with 8 bases between. CDR3 size: 12 residues. In DNA form, the CDR3 reads TGTGCCAGCAGCGTAGTCTCAGAGACCCAGTACTTC. This sequence encodes CASSVVSETQYF.

V is TRBV15 and J is TRBJ2-7, with D possibly being TRBD1 (5 bases). CDR1 LNHNV and CDR2 YYDKDF come from the germline V gene (reference sequence). The V gene lost 0 bases and the J gene lost 5 bases, with 11 bases spanning the gap. CDR3 length: 14 residues. CDR3 amino acids: CATSRERGWNEQYF. The CDR3 nucleotides are TGTGCCACCAGCAGAGAAAGGGGTTGGAACGAGCAGTACTTC.

This clone was seen only once. The chain combines TRBV5-5 with TRBJ1-1; no firm D call. The CDR3 spans 12 residues. The germline gives CDR1 SGHKS, CDR2 YYEKEE (reference sequence). Trimming took off 7 bases at V and 5 bases at J, with 12 bases between the two ends. The CDR3 loop reads CASSPHGTEAFF. CDR3 nucleotide sequence: TGTGCCAGCTCCCCACACGGTACTGAAGCTTTCTTT. Filled out from reference TRBV5-5 and TRBJ1-1, the complete variable domain reads DAGVTQSPTHLIKTRGQQVTLRCSPISGHKSVSWYQQVLGQGPQFIFQYYEKEERGRGNFPDRFSARQFPNYSSELNVNALLLGDSALYLCASSPHGTEAFFGQGTRLTVV.

V usage is TRBV9 and J usage is TRBJ2-1, with D perhaps matching TRBD1 (5 bases). V lost 0 bases, J lost 5 bases, and 12 bases lay in between. Germline V gene lookup returns CDR1 SGDLS and CDR2 YYNGEE. This CDR3 region has 15 residues. The CDR3 region is CASSVVGRTDNEQFF. CDR3 coding DNA: TGTGCCAGCAGCGTAGTGGGGCGGACCGACAATGAGCAGTTCTTC.

The J gene is TRBJ2-1, the V gene TRBV11-2; 8 positions match TRBD2. The CDR3 contains 14 residues. With V trimmed by 0 bases and J by 8 bases, 3 bases remained unmatched. Germline CDR1 SGHAT, CDR2 FQNNGV. DNA of the CDR3: TGTGCCAGCAGCTTAGATGTCGGGAGGGATGAGCAGTTCTTC. It specifies CASSLDVGRDEQFF. The full variable domain, completed using reference TRBV11-2 and TRBJ2-1, is EAGVAQSPRYKIIEKRQSVAFWCNPISGHATLYWYQQILGQGPKLLIQFQNNGVVDDSQLPKDRFSAERLKGVDSTLKIQPAKLEDSAVYLCASSLDVGRDEQFFGPGTRLTVL.

This clone is categorized as medium-sized. The chain carries TRBV7-9 and TRBJ2-1; perhaps TRBD2 as D (5 bases). CDR3 length: 14 amino acids. Germline assignment: CDR1 SEHNR and CDR2 FQNEAQ (reference sequence). V was trimmed by 1 base and J by 10 bases, leaving 14 bases between them. The CDR3 region has the DNA TGTGCCAGCAGCTTAGTTGGTAGCTCGGGGGAGCAGTTCTTC. This gives the protein CASSLVGSSGEQFF.

The rearrangement links TRBV6-5 to TRBJ2-7, with 12 bases that match TRBD1. V lost 6 bases and J lost 0; bases outside the gene matches: 3. CDR3 length: 15 amino acids. Germline CDR1 MNHEY, CDR2 SVGAGI. In nucleotides, the CDR3 is TGTGCCAGCAGGGGACAGGGGGCCGGCTCCTACGAGCAGTACTTC. Its translation: CASRGQGAGSYEQYF.

The rearrangement links TRBV4-2 to TRBJ1-4, with D unclear. The CDR3 sequence is 16 residues long. V lost 3 bases, J lost 7 bases, and 18 bases lay in between. The germline V gene has CDR1 LGHNA and CDR2 YNFKEQ. The CDR3 DNA is TGTGCCAGCAGCCAGAGCGACCGGAACCGGGGTGAAAAACTGTTTTTT. As protein: CASSQSDRNRGEKLFF.

The chain combines TRBV14 with TRBJ2-3; D may correspond to TRBD1 or TRBD2 (6 bases each). CDR1 and CDR2 from the germline V gene are SGHDN and FVKESK. V lost 3 bases to trimming and J lost 2 bases, with 12 bases between them. The CDR3 totals 15 residues. CDR3 protein: CASSHTGAPTDTQYF. The CDR3 DNA sequence: TGTGCCAGCAGCCACACGGGGGCCCCCACAGATACGCAGTATTTT.

The genes are TRBV7-2 and TRBJ2-1; 8 bases are a match to TRBD1. The V gene end was trimmed by 5 bases and the J gene end by 9 bases; junction bases not matched to a gene: 6. The CDR3 has 13 amino acids. Germline V gene sequence: CDR1 SGHTA, CDR2 FQGNSA. The CDR3 spells CASSTTGVGEQFF. The CDR3 DNA reads as TGTGCCAGCAGCACGACAGGGGTCGGTGAGCAGTTCTTC. The whole variable domain, filled in from reference TRBV7-2 and TRBJ2-1, reads GAGVSQSPSNKVTEKGKDVELRCDPISGHTALYWYRQSLGQGLEFLIYFQGNSAPDKSGLPSDRFSAERTGGSVSTLTIQRTQQEDSAVYLCASSTTGVGEQFFGPGTRLTVL.

The chain joins TRBV5-4 to TRBJ2-5, with 9 bases matching TRBD1. Germline CDR1 reads SGHNT; CDR2 reads YYREEE (reference sequence). V trimming: 4 bases; J trimming: 0 bases; junction bases outside the gene matches: 1. The CDR3 is made up of 14 amino acids. CDR3 in DNA: TGTGCCAGCAGCGGGACAGGGTACCAAGAGACCCAGTACTTC. It codes for CASSGTGYQETQYF.

The chain is built from TRBV6-1 and TRBJ2-1, with D hard to call. V was trimmed by 1 base and J by 4 bases, leaving 11 bases between them. Germline V gene sequence: CDR1 MNHNS, CDR2 SASEGT. This CDR3 is 15 amino acids long. CDR3 coding DNA: TGTGCCAGCAGTGAAGGAATCGAGCTTTACAATGAGCAGTTCTTC. Translation: CASSEGIELYNEQFF.

This chain uses TRBV7-6 with TRBJ2-1; perhaps TRBD1 as D (5 bases). CDR3 length equals 13 residues. Trimming cost V 9 bases and J 4 bases, with 13 bases left between them. Germline V CDR1 and CDR2: SGHVS, FNYEAQ. CDR3 amino acids: CASGIGDYNEQFF. DNA for the CDR3: TGTGCCAGTGGAATAGGGGATTACAATGAGCAGTTCTTC.

The chain recombines TRBV19 with TRBJ2-7, with D tentatively TRBD1 or TRBD2 (6 bases each). Deletions cut 8 bases from V and 6 bases from J, with 17 bases between. The CDR3 consists of 13 residues. Germline assignment: CDR1 LNHDA and CDR2 SQIVND (reference sequence). The CDR3 bases are TGTGCCAGTTCTGAGGGGGGCCAGGGCGAGCAGTACTTC. Protein: CASSEGGQGEQYF.

The chain has TRBV7-3 and TRBJ2-2, with a possible D match to TRBD2 (6 bases). This CDR3 has 16 residues. V was trimmed by 3 bases and J by 5 bases, leaving 16 bases between them. CDR1 and CDR2 from the germline V gene are SGHTA and FQGTGA. CDR3 DNA: TGTGCCAGCAGCTTGCCAGCGGGTGCGGGAACCGGGGAGCTGTTTTTT. As protein: CASSLPAGAGTGELFF.

The chain employs TRBV4-3 and TRBJ2-7; D is unclear. Germline CDR1 and CDR2: LGHNA and YSLEER. V dropped 0 bases and J dropped 4 bases, with 7 bases sitting between them. The length of the CDR3 is 13 residues. In nucleotides, the CDR3 is TGCGCCAGCAGCCAAGACGTCCAATACGAGCAGTACTTC. It yields the protein CASSQDVQYEQYF.

The chain is built from TRBV5-1 and TRBJ1-4; 7 bases match TRBD1. The V segment lost 4 bases and the J segment 8 bases; nucleotides outside the gene matches: 8. The CDR3 has 14 amino acids. In germline, CDR1 is SGHRS, CDR2 YFSETQ. The CDR3 DNA reads TGCGCCAGCAGCGTACAGGGGAATAACGAAAAACTGTTTTTT. This translates into CASSVQGNNEKLFF.

This clone was detected only a few times. The gene calls are TRBV19 and TRBJ1-3; D gene ambiguous. Germline V gene lookup returns CDR1 LNHDA and CDR2 SQIVND (reference sequence). The CDR3 is 14 amino acids. Trimming took off 7 bases at V and 0 bases at J, with 10 bases between the two ends. CDR3 sequence (DNA): TGTGCCAGTAATCCCGTCTTCTCTGGAAACACCATATATTTT. Encoded protein: CASNPVFSGNTIYF.

This clone was recorded a few times. Written as DNA, the CDR3 is TGTGCCAGCAGTTTAGCCGACAGGGCGGTAGGCGAGCAGTACTTC. It is translated as CASSLADRAVGEQYF. The chain joins TRBV28 to TRBJ2-7, with TRBD1 matching 7 bases. Germline V gene sequence: CDR1 MDHEN, CDR2 SYDVKM. The CDR3 totals 15 residues. The trim removed 2 bases at V and 6 bases at J, leaving 10 bases unmatched.

V and J are TRBV29-1 and TRBJ1-2; D might be TRBD1 (5 bases). CDR1 SQVTM and CDR2 ANQGSEA come from the germline V gene. The CDR3 sequence is 12 residues long. The germline V and J ends were trimmed by 3 bases and 2 bases, with 7 bases remaining between them. CDR3 sequence: CSVEDMNYGYTF. In nucleotides, the CDR3 is TGCAGCGTTGAGGACATGAACTATGGCTACACCTTC.

V and J are TRBV28 and TRBJ2-1; D may be TRBD1 (6 bases). Germline CDR1 is MDHEN and CDR2 is SYDVKM. V lost 2 bases to trimming and J lost 8 bases, with 19 bases between them. This CDR3 is 16 amino acids long. The CDR3 loop is CASSLGLTGLVDEQFF. For the CDR3, the DNA is TGTGCCAGCAGTTTAGGATTGACAGGTCTGGTCGATGAGCAGTTCTTC.

This chain uses TRBV29-1 with TRBJ1-3; D is undetermined. Looked up from germline, CDR1 is SQVTM and CDR2 is ANQGSEA. The V and J ends lost 0 bases and 1 base respectively, with 13 bases between them. The CDR3 runs to 16 residues. The DNA of the CDR3 is TGCAGCGTTGAAGATCAGGAGGCCAGATCTGGAAACACCATATATTTT. Its translation is CSVEDQEARSGNTIYF. The complete variable domain, with remaining parts taken from reference TRBV29-1 and TRBJ1-3, reads SAVISQKPSRDICQRGTSLTIQCQVDSQVTMMFWYRQQPGQSLTLIATANQGSEATYESGFVIDKFPISRPNLTFSTLTVSNMSPEDSSIYLCSVEDQEARSGNTIYFGEGSWLTVV.

The chain employs TRBV6-5 and TRBJ1-2; D is unresolved. CDR1 is MNHEY and CDR2 is SVGAGI in the germline V gene. With 2 bases removed from V and 6 bases from J, the gap between germline ends came to 7 bases. CDR3 size: 12 residues. The CDR3 nucleotides are TGTGCCAGCAGTTACATGGGAAATGGCTACACCTTC. This codes for CASSYMGNGYTF.

This CDR3 is CASSSVSYEQYF. The CDR3 DNA sequence: TGTGCCAGCAGCAGCGTGTCTTACGAGCAGTACTTC. The gene calls are TRBV7-9 and TRBJ2-7; no reliable D call. V gave up 5 bases and J gave up 4 bases, with 9 bases separating them. The CDR3 has 12 residues. Germline V lookup: CDR1 SEHNR, CDR2 FQNEAQ (reference sequence).

The rearrangement links TRBV9 to TRBJ2-1; unclear D gene. V was cut by 3 bases and J by 3 bases, with 19 bases left in between. Germline loops: CDR1 SGDLS, CDR2 YYNGEE. The CDR3 is 17 amino acids. The chain's CDR3 is CASSGPPATLLYNEQFF. CDR3 in DNA: TGTGCCAGCAGCGGGCCTCCGGCGACCCTCCTCTACAATGAGCAGTTCTTC. The variable domain in full, completed from reference TRBV9 and TRBJ2-1, reads DSGVTQTPKHLITATGQRVTLRCSPRSGDLSVYWYQQSLDQGLQFLIQYYNGEERAKGNILERFSAQQFPDLHSELNLSSLELGDSALYFCASSGPPATLLYNEQFFGPGTRLTVL.

The chain joins TRBV29-1 to TRBJ2-1, with D perhaps TRBD1 (7 bases). V lost 5 bases to trimming and J lost 4 bases, with 15 bases between them. The CDR3 is 14 residues long. From germline, CDR1 is SQVTM and CDR2 ANQGSEA. The CDR3, as DNA: TGCAGCGTTAAGGGGGCGGGAATATACAATGAGCAGTTCTTC. As protein: CSVKGAGIYNEQFF.

This chain joins TRBV7-2 and TRBJ2-7, with D maybe TRBD2 (6 bases). The germline V gene has CDR1 SGHTA and CDR2 FQGNSA. The CDR3 has 15 amino acids. Deletions cut 8 bases from V and 0 bases from J, with 17 bases between. The DNA of the CDR3 is TGTGCCAGCGCCCTCCGGAGGGAGGACTCCTACGAGCAGTACTTC. Residues: CASALRREDSYEQYF.

The chain uses TRBV28 and TRBJ2-7; D could derive from TRBD1 or TRBD2 (6 bases each). Germline CDR1 is MDHEN and CDR2 is SYDVKM. V was clipped by 3 bases and J by 4 bases, with 19 bases between them. The CDR3 runs 16 residues. This CDR3 reads CASSFYPGEVRYEQYF. CDR3 nucleotide sequence: TGTGCCAGCAGTTTCTACCCAGGGGAGGTCCGGTACGAGCAGTACTTC.

V is TRBV18 and J is TRBJ1-2; TRBD1 matches at 9 bases. With V trimmed by 3 bases and J by 5 bases, 10 bases remained unmatched. The CDR3 covers 16 residues. Germline V lookup: CDR1 KGHSH, CDR2 LQKENI. The CDR3 region is CASSPTRLDRGYGYTF. The DNA for the CDR3 is TGTGCCAGCTCACCCACCCGATTGGACAGGGGATATGGCTACACCTTC.

V and J are TRBV5-3 and TRBJ2-1, with TRBD2 matching 10 bases. TRBV5-3 is an open reading frame whose function is uncertain. The length of the CDR3 is 23 residues. V lost 10 bases and J lost 4; bases outside the gene matches: 35. CDR3 sequence reads: CAGKQGEVEASGSLSQNYNEQFF. The DNA of the CDR3 is TGTGCCGGAAAACAGGGGGAAGTTGAGGCTAGCGGGAGTCTCTCGCAAAATTACAATGAGCAGTTCTTC.